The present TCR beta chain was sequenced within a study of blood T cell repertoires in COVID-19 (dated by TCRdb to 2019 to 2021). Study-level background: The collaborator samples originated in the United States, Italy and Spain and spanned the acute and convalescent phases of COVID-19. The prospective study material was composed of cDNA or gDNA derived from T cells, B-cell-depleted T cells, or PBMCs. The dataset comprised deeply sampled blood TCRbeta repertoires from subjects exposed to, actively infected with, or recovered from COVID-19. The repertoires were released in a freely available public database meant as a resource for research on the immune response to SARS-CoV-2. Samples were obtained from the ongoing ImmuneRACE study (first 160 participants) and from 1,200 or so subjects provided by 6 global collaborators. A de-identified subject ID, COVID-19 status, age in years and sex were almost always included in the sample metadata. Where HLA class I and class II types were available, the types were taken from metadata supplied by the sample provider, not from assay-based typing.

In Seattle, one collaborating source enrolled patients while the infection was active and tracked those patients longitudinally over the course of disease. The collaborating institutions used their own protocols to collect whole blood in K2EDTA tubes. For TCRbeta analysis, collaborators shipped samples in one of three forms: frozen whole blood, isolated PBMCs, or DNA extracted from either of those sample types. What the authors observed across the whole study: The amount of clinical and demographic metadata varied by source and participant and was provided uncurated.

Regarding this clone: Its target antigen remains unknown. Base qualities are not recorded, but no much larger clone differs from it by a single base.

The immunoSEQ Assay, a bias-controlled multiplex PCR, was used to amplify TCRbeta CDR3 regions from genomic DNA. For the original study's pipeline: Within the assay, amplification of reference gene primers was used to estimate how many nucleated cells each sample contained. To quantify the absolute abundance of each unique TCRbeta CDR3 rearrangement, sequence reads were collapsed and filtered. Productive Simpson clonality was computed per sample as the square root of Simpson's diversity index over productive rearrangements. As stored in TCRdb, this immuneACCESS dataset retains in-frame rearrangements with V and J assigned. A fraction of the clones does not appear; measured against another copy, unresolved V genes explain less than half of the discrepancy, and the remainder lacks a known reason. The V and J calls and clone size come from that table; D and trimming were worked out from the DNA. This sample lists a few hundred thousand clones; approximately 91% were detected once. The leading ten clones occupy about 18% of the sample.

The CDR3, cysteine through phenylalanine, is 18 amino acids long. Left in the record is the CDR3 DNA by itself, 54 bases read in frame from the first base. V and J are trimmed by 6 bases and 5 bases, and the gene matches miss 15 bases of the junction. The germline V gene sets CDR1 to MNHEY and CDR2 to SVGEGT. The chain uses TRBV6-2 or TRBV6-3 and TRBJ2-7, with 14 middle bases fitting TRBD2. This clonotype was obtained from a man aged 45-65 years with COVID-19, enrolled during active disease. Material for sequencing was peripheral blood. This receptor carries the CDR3 CASSPPGLAGAGGNEQYF. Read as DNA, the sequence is TGTGCCAGCAGCCCTCCGGGACTAGCGGGGGCAGGCGGGAACGAGCAGTACTTC.